These 22 T cell receptor beta chains were sequenced from one sample in a study of cytomegalovirus exposure and HLA in healthy donors. 60 Vbeta and 13 Jbeta primers were used in PCR. Measured with immunoSEQ multiplex PCR; TCRdb has only the in-frame clones, and not every one. The sample carries around 120,000 clones, 80% to 85% recorded once. The specimen was PBMCs. The source of these receptors is a boy younger than 18 in good health and CMV-seronegative.

The CDR3, as DNA: TGTGCCAGCAGCTTTGGGACTAGCGCTTCCTACGAGCAGTACTTC. Residues: CASSFGTSASYEQYF. The gene calls are TRBV7-2 and TRBJ2-7; 10 bases agree with TRBD2. CDR1 is SGHTA, CDR2 FQGNSA, per germline. The trim removed 3 bases at V and 1 base at J, leaving 3 bases unmatched. The CDR3 contains 15 residues.

This clone was counted only a few times. This chain joins TRBV5-1 and TRBJ2-3, with D tentatively TRBD1 (6 bases). Germline-derived CDR1 and CDR2 are SGHRS and YFSETQ. V dropped 0 bases and J dropped 5 bases, with 10 bases sitting between them. The CDR3 covers 14 residues. CDR3 bases: TGCGCCAGCAGCTTGGGGGGGCCCGAAGATACGCAGTATTTT. This gives the protein CASSLGGPEDTQYF.

V gene TRBV5-1 combines with J gene TRBJ2-7; D is possibly TRBD2 (6 bases). The CDR3 consists of 13 residues. V lost 6 bases and J lost 2, with 12 bases in between. Germline loops: CDR1 SGHRS, CDR2 YFSETQ. CDR3 sequence reads: CASMGGTTYEQYF. CDR3 DNA: TGCGCCAGCATGGGCGGGACCACCTACGAGCAGTACTTC. Filled out from reference TRBV5-1 and TRBJ2-7, the complete variable domain reads KAGVTQTPRYLIKTRGQQVTLSCSPISGHRSVSWYQQTPGQGLQFLFEYFSETQRNKGNFPGRFSGRQFSNSRSEMNVSTLELGDSALYLCASMGGTTYEQYFGPGTRLTVT.

This chain uses TRBV2 with TRBJ2-3, with 9 bases matching TRBD2. This CDR3 has 18 residues. Germline lookup yields CDR1 SNHLY and CDR2 FYNNEI. V dropped 5 bases and J dropped 2; count of bases not matched to a gene: 14. The CDR3 DNA is TGTGCCAGCAGTCGACCAAAGCAACCTAGCGGGAACACAGATACGCAGTATTTT. Translation: CASSRPKQPSGNTDTQYF.

This clone was seen just once. This chain joins TRBV7-9 and TRBJ1-4; tentative D call: TRBD1 (6 bases). The germline gives CDR1 SEHNR, CDR2 FQNEAQ (reference sequence). Trimming left V 8 bases short and J 5 bases short, with 12 bases between. This CDR3 contains 13 residues. The chain's CDR3 is CASGGHENEKLFF. The CDR3 DNA reads as TGTGCCAGCGGGGGACATGAAAATGAAAAACTGTTTTTT.

The chain combines TRBV4-2 with TRBJ2-7; 7 bases are a match to TRBD2. CDR3 size: 14 residues. The ends lost 1 base at V and 4 bases at J; junction bases unmatched: 4. Germline-derived CDR1 and CDR2 are LGHNA and YNFKEQ. The CDR3 bases are TGTGCCAGCAGCCAAGGGCGGGAGAAATACGAGCAGTACTTC. Its translation is CASSQGREKYEQYF.

This clone was counted once. V gene TRBV4-1 combines with J gene TRBJ1-3, with 8 bases that match TRBD1. V was clipped by 6 bases and J by 0 bases; unmatched bases: 13. Germline CDR1 is MGHRA and CDR2 is YSYEKL. The CDR3 loop spans 18 amino acids. CDR3 loop: CASRSQGAPSISGNTIYF. The CDR3 bases are TGCGCCAGCAGGTCCCAGGGGGCCCCTTCCATCTCTGGAAACACCATATATTTT.

The CDR3 DNA reads as TGTGCCAGCAGCCGAGGACAGGGCACCGGGGAGCTGTTTTTT. Its protein is CASSRGQGTGELFF. The chain links TRBV5-5 to TRBJ2-2; 8 nucleotides agree with TRBD1. V lost 4 bases and J lost 4; bases outside the gene matches: 3. This CDR3 region has 14 residues. Germline V CDR1 and CDR2: SGHKS, YYEKEE (reference sequence).

This clone was found a few times. This chain connects TRBV5-4 to TRBJ2-2, with unresolved D. Germline CDR1 is SGHNT and CDR2 is YYREEE (reference sequence). Between the trimmed V and J ends, which lost 4 bases and 0 bases, there was a span of 7 bases. CDR3 length: 14 residues. The CDR3 protein is CASSPNTNTGELFF. Here the CDR3 DNA reads TGTGCCAGCAGCCCCAACACGAACACCGGGGAGCTGTTTTTT.

This clone has only a few counts. Here the CDR3 reads CASSVVGMGGETQYF. In nucleotides, the CDR3 is TGTGCCAGCAGCGTAGTGGGGATGGGCGGGGAGACCCAGTACTTC. The chain has TRBV9 and TRBJ2-5; D possibly corresponds to TRBD2 (5 bases). The V end lost 0 bases, the J end lost 5 bases, and 14 bases lay between the germline ends. The CDR3 runs to 15 residues. Germline V gives CDR1 SGDLS, CDR2 YYNGEE.

The V gene is TRBV30, the J gene TRBJ2-3; 13 nucleotides line up with TRBD2. The germline CDR1 and CDR2 sequences are GTSNPN and SVGIG (reference sequence). The CDR3 covers 15 residues. Trimming removed 0 bases from V and 7 bases from J; junction bases left unmatched: 4. Written as DNA, the CDR3 is TGTGCCTGGAGTGTACTAGCGGGAGGGATCCATACGCAGTATTTT. Its translation: CAWSVLAGGIHTQYF.

This CDR3 is CASSGNGGMNTGELFF. Written as DNA, the CDR3 is TGTGCCAGCAGCGGAAACGGCGGGATGAACACCGGGGAGCTGTTTTTT. The chain joins TRBV4-2 to TRBJ2-2, with D perhaps matching TRBD2 (6 bases). Trimming pared 5 bases from V and 1 base from J, leaving 14 bases between. There are 16 residues in the CDR3. From germline, CDR1 is LGHNA and CDR2 YNFKEQ.

This clone came up a few times. This sequence joins TRBV6-4 and TRBJ2-2; possible D gene TRBD1, 6 bases. V was clipped by 3 bases and J by 6 bases, with 11 bases between them. There are 14 residues in the CDR3. Per the germline V gene, CDR1 is MRHNA and CDR2 is SNTAGT. As DNA, the CDR3 is TGTGCCAGCAGTGAAGAAGGGGGACCCGGGGAGCTGTTTTTT. Translation gives CASSEEGGPGELFF.

V gene TRBV6-1 combines with J gene TRBJ2-7; 7 bases match TRBD2. The CDR3 runs 16 residues. J gave up 2 bases and V 4 bases, and 11 bases lay outside the gene matches. Germline CDR1 and CDR2: MNHNS and SASEGT. In nucleotides, the CDR3 is TGTGCCAGCAGTGGGGCGACTAGCACAATGGCCTACGAGCAGTACTTC. Protein product: CASSGATSTMAYEQYF.

The CDR3 sequence is CASSLDRLAGDNEQFF. The CDR3 bases are TGTGCCAGCAGCTTAGATCGGCTAGCGGGTGACAATGAGCAGTTCTTC. This chain links TRBV11-2 with TRBJ2-1; 8 nucleotides agree with TRBD2. The V gene end was trimmed by 0 bases and the J gene end by 5 bases; junction bases not matched to a gene: 6. CDR3 length equals 16 residues. Germline assignment: CDR1 SGHAT and CDR2 FQNNGV.

This chain connects TRBV29-1 to TRBJ2-7, with 9 bases aligning to TRBD1. Germline trimming cut 5 bases from V and 3 bases from J; bases unmatched to any gene: 8. The CDR3 has 14 residues. The germline V gene has CDR1 SQVTM and CDR2 ANQGSEA. This CDR3 is CSVLGGTGNYEQYF. The CDR3 nucleotides are TGCAGCGTTCTGGGCGGGACAGGGAACTACGAGCAGTACTTC.

The chain recombines TRBV2 with TRBJ2-3; 8 nucleotides align to TRBD1. V was pared by 6 bases and J by 2 bases, with 4 bases of the junction left unmatched. The CDR3 consists of 14 residues. From germline, CDR1 is SNHLY and CDR2 FYNNEI. This CDR3 reads CASRDRVNTDTQYF. As DNA, the CDR3 is TGTGCCAGCAGGGACAGGGTAAACACAGATACGCAGTATTTT. The whole variable domain, remainder taken from reference TRBV2 and TRBJ2-3, is EPEVTQTPSHQVTQMGQEVILRCVPISNHLYFYWYRQILGQKVEFLVSFYNNEISEKSEIFDDQFSVERPDGSNFTLKIRSTKLEDSAMYFCASRDRVNTDTQYFGPGTRLTVL.

The rearrangement joins TRBV2 to TRBJ2-6; D possibly corresponds to TRBD1 (5 bases). V shed 2 bases and J shed 3 bases, with 17 bases lying between them. This CDR3 is built from 18 residues. Germline values: CDR1 SNHLY, CDR2 FYNNEI. CDR3 residues: CASSESSLGLIGANVLTF. The CDR3 DNA reads as TGTGCCAGCAGTGAATCAAGCCTGGGGCTGATTGGGGCCAACGTCCTGACTTTC.

This clone was seen once. V gene TRBV30 combines with J gene TRBJ2-1, with 9 nucleotides matching TRBD2. Germline V gene lookup returns CDR1 GTSNPN and CDR2 SVGIG (reference sequence). The V gene end was trimmed by 1 base and the J gene end by 5 bases; junction bases not matched to a gene: 6. The CDR3 spans 15 residues. CDR3 sequence (DNA): TGTGCCTGGAGTGGTGGTCTAGCGGGGAACAATGAGCAGTTCTTC. Protein: CAWSGGLAGNNEQFF.

This clone was detected only a few times. The V and J genes are TRBV9 and TRBJ2-1; a possible D gene is TRBD2 (5 bases). Germline CDR1 is SGDLS and CDR2 is YYNGEE. Trimming shortened V by 0 bases and J by 8 bases, and 12 bases separated the two germline ends. The CDR3 spans 14 residues. The CDR3 region is CASSVAGSADEQFF. In DNA form, the CDR3 reads TGTGCCAGCAGCGTAGCGGGGAGTGCCGATGAGCAGTTCTTC.

This chain uses TRBV19 with TRBJ2-2; TRBD2 aligns across 13 bases. The CDR3 runs to 17 residues. Germline assignment: CDR1 LNHDA and CDR2 SQIVND (reference sequence). V lost 0 bases, J lost 7 bases, and 5 bases stayed unmatched. The CDR3 sequence: CASSIDTSGRADGELFF. CDR3 coding DNA: TGTGCCAGTAGTATAGATACTAGCGGGAGGGCCGACGGGGAGCTGTTTTTT.

This clone was detected a few times. The chain uses TRBV5-1 and TRBJ1-1; 8 bases match TRBD1. The CDR3 is 15 residues long. Germline-derived CDR1 and CDR2 are SGHRS and YFSETQ. The V gene end was trimmed by 5 bases and the J gene end by 6 bases; junction bases not matched to a gene: 12. The CDR3 region is CASRLNVGQGAEAFF. CDR3 sequence (DNA): TGCGCCAGCAGGCTAAACGTTGGACAGGGCGCTGAAGCTTTCTTT. The whole variable domain, remainder taken from reference TRBV5-1 and TRBJ1-1, is KAGVTQTPRYLIKTRGQQVTLSCSPISGHRSVSWYQQTPGQGLQFLFEYFSETQRNKGNFPGRFSGRQFSNSRSEMNVSTLELGDSALYLCASRLNVGQGAEAFFGQGTRLTVV.